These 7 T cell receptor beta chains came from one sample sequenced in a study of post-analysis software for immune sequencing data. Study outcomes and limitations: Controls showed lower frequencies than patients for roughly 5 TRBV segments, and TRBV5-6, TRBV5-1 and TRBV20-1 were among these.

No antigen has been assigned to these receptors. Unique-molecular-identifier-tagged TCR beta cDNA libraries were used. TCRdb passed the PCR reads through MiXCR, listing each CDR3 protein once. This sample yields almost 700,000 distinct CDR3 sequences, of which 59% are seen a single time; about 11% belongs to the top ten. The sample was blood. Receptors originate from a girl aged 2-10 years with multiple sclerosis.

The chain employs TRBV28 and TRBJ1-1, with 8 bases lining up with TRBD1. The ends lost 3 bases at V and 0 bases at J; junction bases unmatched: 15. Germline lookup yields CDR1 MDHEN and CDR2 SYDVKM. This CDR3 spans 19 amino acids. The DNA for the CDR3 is TGTGCCAGCAGTTTTGATATCGGCAGGGGGCATGAAATGAACACTGAAGCTTTCTTT. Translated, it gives CASSFDIGRGHEMNTEAFF.

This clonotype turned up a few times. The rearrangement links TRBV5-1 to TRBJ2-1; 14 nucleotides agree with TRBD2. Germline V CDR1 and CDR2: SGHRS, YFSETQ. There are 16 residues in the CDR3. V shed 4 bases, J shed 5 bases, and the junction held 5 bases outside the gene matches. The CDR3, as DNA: TGCGCCAGCAGCGGGGGACTAGCGGGAGACGACAATGAGCAGTTCTTC. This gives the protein CASSGGLAGDDNEQFF.

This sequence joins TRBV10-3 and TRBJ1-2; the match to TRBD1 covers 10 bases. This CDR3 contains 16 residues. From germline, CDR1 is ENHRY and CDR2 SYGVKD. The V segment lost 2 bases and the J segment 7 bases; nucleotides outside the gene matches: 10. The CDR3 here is CAISEPPGQGSVGYTF. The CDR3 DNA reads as TGTGCCATCAGTGAGCCGCCGGGACAGGGGAGTGTTGGCTACACCTTC.

The CDR3 region is CAISARDREGRTGELFF. The CDR3 DNA reads TGTGCCATCAGTGCCCGGGACAGGGAGGGAAGGACCGGGGAGCTGTTTTTT. The V gene is TRBV10-3, the J gene TRBJ2-2, with 9 bases lining up with TRBD1. With 4 bases clipped from V and 5 bases from J, the junction kept 11 bases outside the gene matches. Per the germline V gene, CDR1 is ENHRY and CDR2 is SYGVKD. The CDR3 totals 17 residues.

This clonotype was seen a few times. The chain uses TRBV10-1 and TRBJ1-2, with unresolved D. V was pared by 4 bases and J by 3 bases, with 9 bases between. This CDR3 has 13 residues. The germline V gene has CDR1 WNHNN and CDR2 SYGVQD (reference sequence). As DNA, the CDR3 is TGCGCCAGCAGTGCTACATCTGACTATGGCTACACCTTC. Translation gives CASSATSDYGYTF.

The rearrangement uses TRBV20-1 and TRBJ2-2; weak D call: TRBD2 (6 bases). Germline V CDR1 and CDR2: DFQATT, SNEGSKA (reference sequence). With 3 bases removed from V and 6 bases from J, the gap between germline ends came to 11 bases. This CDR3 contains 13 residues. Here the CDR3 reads CSASGSGAGELFF. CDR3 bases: TGCAGTGCTAGCGGGAGCGGCGCCGGGGAGCTGTTTTTT.

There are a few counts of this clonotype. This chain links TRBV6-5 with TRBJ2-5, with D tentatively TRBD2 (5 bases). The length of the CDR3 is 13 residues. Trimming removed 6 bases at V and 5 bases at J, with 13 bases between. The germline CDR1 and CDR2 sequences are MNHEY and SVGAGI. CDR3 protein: CASRATNMETQYF. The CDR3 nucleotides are TGTGCCAGCAGGGCGACTAATATGGAGACCCAGTACTTC.